These 10 T cell receptor beta chains came from one sample sequenced in a study of T cells after yellow fever vaccination. TCRdb re-called the 5' RACE reads with MiXCR, one entry per CDR3 protein. Of hundreds of thousands of distinct CDR3 sequences listed, approximately 15% are singletons. The specimen comprised PBMCs, sampled on the day of the yellow fever booster vaccination. All receptors come from a man aged 25-45 years who received the YFV17D yellow fever vaccine.

This rearrangement joins TRBV27 to TRBJ2-1; D uncertain. The CDR3 is made up of 19 amino acids. Deletions cut 6 bases from V and 2 bases from J, with 26 bases between. Germline CDR1 MNHEY, CDR2 SMNVEV (reference sequence). The DNA of the CDR3 is TGTGCCAGCAGGGAGAGGTACGGATCCCTGGCAGGTCCCTACAATGAGCAGTTCTTC. It codes for CASRERYGSLAGPYNEQFF.

The sample holds a few counts of this clonotype. The chain has TRBV30 and TRBJ2-3; D not resolved. CDR3 length equals 17 residues. Germline V gene sequence: CDR1 GTSNPN, CDR2 SVGIG (reference sequence). The V and J ends lost 1 base and 3 bases respectively, with 20 bases between them. As DNA, the CDR3 is TGTGCCTGGAGTGCGCCCATAGCTTTTACGCGAACAGATACGCAGTATTTT. It translates to CAWSAPIAFTRTDTQYF.

This chain links TRBV20-1 with TRBJ2-3; D is unclear. Germline CDR1 and CDR2: DFQATT and SNEGSKA (reference sequence). The CDR3 is made up of 15 amino acids. Trimming left V 6 bases short and J 0 bases short, with 16 bases between. In DNA, the CDR3 is TGCAGTGCCCTGGACGGGCTGACTAGCACAGATACGCAGTATTTT. Amino acids: CSALDGLTSTDTQYF.

CDR3 sequence (DNA): TGTGCCAGCAGTGTACGGCAGGGTCCCTACGAGCAGTACTTC. Translation: CASSVRQGPYEQYF. V is TRBV2 and J is TRBJ2-7; a possible D gene is TRBD1 (5 bases). Germline CDR1 SNHLY, CDR2 FYNNEI. This CDR3 has 14 amino acids. Trimming pared 4 bases from V and 2 bases from J, leaving 12 bases between.

In its sample, this clonotype was seen a few times. The rearrangement uses TRBV7-2 and TRBJ2-5; the D gene is possibly TRBD1 (6 bases). The CDR3 totals 13 residues. Germline CDR1 is SGHTA and CDR2 is FQGNSA. V was trimmed by 5 bases and J by 5 bases, leaving 12 bases between them. Written as DNA, the CDR3 is TGTGCCAGCAGCCGTCACAGGGCTGAGACCCAGTACTTC. Encoded protein: CASSRHRAETQYF.

The chain couples TRBV12-3 or TRBV12-4 to TRBJ2-3; D is ambiguous. This CDR3 is built from 13 residues. V shed 5 bases and J shed 8 bases, with 14 bases lying between them. In DNA, the CDR3 is TGTGCCAGCAGTCTCCCCGAGGTGGTTACGCAGTATTTT. Encoded protein: CASSLPEVVTQYF.

This clonotype was detected a few times. CDR3 sequence: CASSMQAGPYEQYF. CDR3 DNA: TGTGCCAGCAGTATGCAAGCGGGGCCCTACGAGCAGTACTTC. V gene TRBV6-1 combines with J gene TRBJ2-7, with 7 bases that match TRBD2. J was trimmed by 2 bases and V by 5 bases; bases with no gene match: 6. Germline lookup yields CDR1 MNHNS and CDR2 SASEGT. The CDR3 is 14 amino acids.

This chain uses TRBV4-3 with TRBJ1-4, with D perhaps matching TRBD1 (5 bases). The CDR3 has 16 residues. Trimming shortened V by 4 bases and J by 3 bases, and 15 bases separated the two germline ends. Germline values: CDR1 LGHNA, CDR2 YSLEER. The CDR3 DNA reads TGCGCCAGCAGCCGCGACAGCCCAGGAGCTAATGAAAAACTGTTTTTT. Protein product: CASSRDSPGANEKLFF.

The rearrangement links TRBV5-4 to TRBJ2-5; maybe TRBD2 (6 bases). The V and J ends lost 4 bases and 5 bases respectively, with 21 bases between them. Per germline, CDR1 SGHNT and CDR2 YYREEE (reference sequence). The CDR3 extends over 16 amino acids. The CDR3 loop reads CASSPPGTFARETQYF. Here the CDR3 DNA reads TGTGCCAGCAGCCCCCCCGGGACTTTCGCCCGGGAGACCCAGTACTTC.

Only a few counts were recorded for this clonotype. The V call is TRBV20-1, the J call TRBJ2-1; the D is unclear. Trimming stripped 3 bases from V and 7 bases from J, with 19 bases between. Germline V CDR1 and CDR2: DFQATT, SNEGSKA (reference sequence). The CDR3 covers 15 residues. CDR3 sequence (DNA): TGCAGTGCTAGTTACGGTAGCCCTGTCGCGAATGAGCAGTTCTTC. Translating gives CSASYGSPVANEQFF.